This T cell receptor (beta chain) was sequenced in a study of T cells in Graves' hyperthyroidism and ophthalmopathy. Researchers took RNA transcripts and amplified the TCR beta CDR3 regions from them. RT-PCR in the first round (using the HTBI primer set) targeted the TCR CDR3. MiXCR, run by TCRdb on the multiplex PCR reads, gives a single entry per CDR3 protein. The sample contains around 240,000 distinct CDR3 sequences, approximately 16% of which appear only once. The J segment lost 3 bases and the V segment lost 2 bases, leaving 5 bases of the junction unmatched. The CDR3 spans 16 residues. Many counts were recorded for this clonotype. Not enrolled were patients with uncontrolled infection, other autoimmune disease, pregnancy or lactation.

The chain uses TRBV12-3 or TRBV12-4 and TRBJ2-7; 12 bases align to TRBD2. Input material: blood. This sequence originates from a young woman with Graves' ophthalmopathy. The CDR3, as DNA: TGTGCCAGCAGTTTAAGACTAGCGGGAGAGGGCTACGAGCAGTACTTC. Its protein is CASSLRLAGEGYEQYF.